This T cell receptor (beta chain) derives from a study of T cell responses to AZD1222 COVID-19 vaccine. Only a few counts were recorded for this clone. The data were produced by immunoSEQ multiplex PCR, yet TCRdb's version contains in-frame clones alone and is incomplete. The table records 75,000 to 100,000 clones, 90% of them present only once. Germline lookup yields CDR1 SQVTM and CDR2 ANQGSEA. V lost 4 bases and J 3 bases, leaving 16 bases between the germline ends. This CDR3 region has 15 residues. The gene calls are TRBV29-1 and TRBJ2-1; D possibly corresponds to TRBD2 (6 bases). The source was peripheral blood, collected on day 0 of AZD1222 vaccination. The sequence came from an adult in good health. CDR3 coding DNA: TGCAGCGTTGGCCGGGAGAGCACCTTCTACAATGAGCAGTTCTTC. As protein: CSVGRESTFYNEQFF.